This is a list of T cell receptor delta chains from one sample in a study of delta chains in infants with herpesvirus infections. TCRdb re-called the RT-PCR reads with CATT. The repertoire includes roughly 270 delta-chain clones, roughly 17% of them detected once, and 25% to 35% sits in the top ten. The material was peripheral blood, obtained at time point 2 of longitudinal follow-up. The receptors shown here come from a human donor who was a Ugandan infant, either HIV-exposed or HIV-unexposed (not recorded which). Each CDR3 is given with its conserved first and last residue. Fields, in order: CDR3 protein, CDR3 DNA, D gene, V gene, clone size, J gene. D genes are given only for firm matches. Size values are once, few and many counts, or a class for expanded clones, and some rows have none.

CDR3: CACDRLLGDTRSNTDKLIF; DNA: TGTGCCTGTGACCGCCTACTGGGGGATACGCGGTCGAACACCGATAAACTCATCTTT; D: TRDD3; V: TRDV2; size: .; J: TRDJ1
CDR3: CACNPVDSPTILGDRYYTDKLIF; DNA: TGTGCCTGTAACCCCGTCGATTCCCCTACTATACTGGGGGATAGGTACTACACCGATAAACTCATCTTT; D: TRDD3; V: TRDV2; size: .; J: TRDJ1
CDR3: CACDPLGGTLYTDKLIF; DNA: TGTGCCTGTGACCCCTTGGGGGGGACCTTATACACCGATAAACTCATCTTT; D: .; V: TRDV2; size: few; J: TRDJ1
CDR3: CACDPTSSWDTRQMFF; DNA: TGTGCCTGTGACCCTACGAGCTCCTGGGACACCCGACAGATGTTTTTC; D: .; V: TRDV2; size: large; J: TRDJ3
CDR3: CALGGPKTLLPGDYTDKLIF; DNA: TGTGCTCTTGGGGGACCGAAAACCCTACTGCCTGGGGATTACACCGATAAACTCATCTTT; D: .; V: TRDV1; size: hyperexpanded; J: TRDJ1
CDR3: CACDTTGGYDWDTRQMFF; DNA: TGTGCCTGTGACACTACTGGGGGATACGACTGGGACACCCGACAGATGTTTTTC; D: TRDD3; V: TRDV2; size: large; J: TRDJ3
CDR3: CACDTVAGEVSTGGYANTDKLIF; DNA: TGTGCCTGTGACACCGTAGCGGGCGAGGTTTCTACTGGGGGATACGCCAACACCGATAAACTCATCTTT; D: TRDD3; V: TRDV2; size: large; J: TRDJ1
CDR3: CACDATGGSSWDTRQMFF; DNA: TGTGCCTGTGACGCTACTGGGGGGAGCTCCTGGGACACCCGACAGATGTTTTTC; D: TRDD3; V: TRDV2; size: large; J: TRDJ3
CDR3: CALGEVPPTQYWGIWYTDKLIF; DNA: TGTGCTCTTGGGGAGGTACCACCTACCCAATACTGGGGGATTTGGTACACCGATAAACTCATCTTT; D: TRDD3; V: TRDV1; size: large; J: TRDJ1
CDR3: CACDKLGDTAQLFF; DNA: TGTGCCTGTGACAAACTGGGGGATACAGCACAACTCTTCTTT; D: TRDD3; V: TRDV2; size: large; J: TRDJ2
CDR3: CACDTVGGLYTDKLIF; DNA: TGTGCCTGTGACACCGTTGGGGGATTGTACACCGATAAACTCATCTTT; D: TRDD3; V: TRDV2; size: .; J: TRDJ1
CDR3: CALGDPPLPFGGYWALTAQLFF; DNA: TGTGCTCTTGGGGACCCCCCTCTTCCATTTGGGGGATACTGGGCTTTGACAGCACAACTCTTCTTT; D: TRDD3; V: TRDV1; size: large; J: TRDJ2
CDR3: CACDTGGYAGSWDTRQMFF; DNA: TGTGCCTGTGACACTGGGGGATACGCAGGCTCCTGGGACACCCGACAGATGTTTTTC; D: TRDD3; V: TRDV2; size: .; J: TRDJ3
CDR3: CACDAWGIQGTAQLFF; DNA: TGTGCCTGTGACGCCTGGGGGATACAAGGGACAGCACAACTCTTCTTT; D: TRDD3; V: TRDV2; size: .; J: TRDJ2
CDR3: CALGELPMSVLGDPGGGKLIF; DNA: TGTGCTCTTGGGGAACTCCCCATGTCCGTGCTGGGGGACCCCGGCGGAGGTAAACTCATCTTT; D: TRDD3; V: TRDV1; size: large; J: TRDJ1
CDR3: CACDPLGPYTDKLIF; DNA: TGTGCCTGTGACCCTCTGGGGCCGTACACCGATAAACTCATCTTT; D: .; V: TRDV2; size: medium-sized; J: TRDJ1
CDR3: CAYRSADGPTGGYSWRTAQLFF; DNA: TGTGCTTATAGGAGCGCGGATGGTCCTACTGGGGGATACTCGTGGAGGACAGCACAACTCTTCTTT; D: TRDD3; V: TRAV38-2/DV8; size: large; J: TRDJ2
CDR3: CACDTMSGRDKLIF; DNA: TGTGCCTGTGACACTATGAGCGGGCGCGATAAACTCATCTTT; D: .; V: TRDV2; size: large; J: TRDJ1
CDR3: CACTGGYSRDTDKLIF; DNA: TGTGCCTGTACTGGGGGATACTCCCGGGACACCGATAAACTCATCTTT; D: TRDD3; V: TRDV2; size: few; J: TRDJ1
CDR3: CACDALLGDTAQLFF; DNA: TGTGCCTGTGACGCACTACTGGGGGATACAGCACAACTCTTCTTT; D: TRDD3; V: TRDV2; size: .; J: TRDJ2
CDR3: CACDSTGGSWDTRQMFF; DNA: TGTGCCTGTGACAGTACTGGGGGATCCTGGGACACCCGACAGATGTTTTTC; D: TRDD3; V: TRDV2; size: medium-sized; J: TRDJ3
CDR3: CSVLLCSKREATRGYRKPTDKLIF; DNA: .; D: .; V: TRAV29/DV5; size: .; J: TRDJ1
CDR3: CACDLLTGGYASEKLIF; DNA: TGTGCCTGTGATCTCCTTACTGGGGGATACGCGTCCGAGAAACTCATCTTT; D: TRDD3; V: TRDV2; size: .; J: TRDJ1
CDR3: CACDTWGMTAQLFF; DNA: TGTGCCTGTGACACCTGGGGGATGACAGCACAACTCTTCTTT; D: TRDD3; V: TRDV2; size: large; J: TRDJ2
CDR3: CALGDTLKGILGTRYTDKLIF; DNA: TGTGCTCTTGGGGATACTCTAAAGGGGATACTGGGCACCAGGTACACCGATAAACTCATCTTT; D: TRDD3; V: TRDV1; size: large; J: TRDJ1
CDR3: CACDTVSGDTRQMFF; DNA: TGTGCCTGTGACACCGTAAGCGGGGACACCCGACAGATGTTTTTC; D: .; V: TRDV2; size: medium-sized; J: TRDJ3